A single sample is the source of the 30 T cell receptor beta chains below, sequenced in a study of CD8+ T cells in alopecia areata (dated by TCRdb to the late 2010s). Library preparation used the immunoSEQ multiplex PCR assay. For TCR sequencing, RNA was extracted from every sample and reverse transcribed into cDNA to serve as template. The immuneACCESS repertoire file appears here via TCRdb, limited to in-frame rearrangements. These files lack a portion of the clones; in checked studies, under half of the deficit traces to unresolved V genes, and the cause of the others is not known. The sample profile shows more than 200,000 clones; approximately 45% of them were found once. The top ten clones comprise approximately 2.4% of the sample. Interpreted using the paper, the treatment or condition label stands for: oral pan-JAK inhibitor, 5-10 mg twice daily. The sample in question was CD4+ T cells sorted from blood, obtained around week 37, from a patient treated with tofacitinib. These receptors came from a human donor with alopecia areata.

This clone has a handful of counts. V is TRBV7-9 and J is TRBJ1-4, with D possibly being TRBD1 (5 bases). The germline gives CDR1 SEHNR, CDR2 FQNEAQ (reference sequence). This CDR3 has 15 residues. V lost 2 bases, J lost 8 bases, and 15 bases lay in between. This chain's CDR3 is CASSLPGQVPEKLFF. In DNA form, the CDR3 reads TGTGCCAGCAGCTTACCGGGGCAGGTGCCAGAAAAACTGTTTTTT.

The chain is built from TRBV7-9 and TRBJ2-1; TRBD2 agrees at 13 bases. The CDR3 spans 18 residues. V lost 5 bases, J lost 6 bases, and 13 bases stayed unmatched. Germline lookup yields CDR1 SEHNR and CDR2 FQNEAQ (reference sequence). CDR3 residues: CASSARTSGSTLSNEQFF. The CDR3 region has the DNA TGTGCCAGCAGCGCCAGGACTAGCGGGAGTACCCTAAGCAATGAGCAGTTCTTC.

The rearrangement links TRBV11-2 to TRBJ2-7, with 8 nucleotides matching TRBD2. V gave up 2 bases and J gave up 1 base; unmatched junction bases: 10. The CDR3 extends over 17 amino acids. CDR1 and CDR2 (germline): SGHAT, FQNNGV. The CDR3 loop reads CASSLSSGRAISYEQYF. The CDR3 region has the DNA TGTGCCAGCAGCTTAAGTTCCGGGAGGGCCATTTCCTACGAGCAGTACTTC.

This chain links TRBV18 with TRBJ2-7, with D possibly being TRBD1 (6 bases). The germline CDR1 and CDR2 sequences are KGHSH and LQKENI. The ends were cut back, 4 bases at V and 7 bases at J, with 11 bases in the middle. The CDR3 has 12 amino acids. The CDR3 region is CASSLQGWEQYF. For the CDR3, the DNA is TGTGCCAGCTCACTTCAGGGGTGGGAGCAGTACTTC.

The chain carries TRBV7-2 and TRBJ2-1; 10 bases map to TRBD2. Germline lookup yields CDR1 SGHTA and CDR2 FQGNSA. The CDR3 sequence is 16 residues long. J was trimmed by 7 bases and V by 5 bases; bases with no gene match: 11. Written as DNA, the CDR3 is TGTGCCAGCAGCCCAATAGCGGGAGGCCTTTTTAATGAGCAGTTCTTC. Translating it yields CASSPIAGGLFNEQFF.

This clone has just one count. CDR3 coding DNA: TGTGCCAGCAGTTCCCGACGCAGGGGTGGTGGAGATACGCAGTATTTT. Its protein product is CASSSRRRGGGDTQYF. The V and J genes are TRBV6-5 and TRBJ2-3, with D perhaps TRBD1 (6 bases). Trimming removed 4 bases at V and 5 bases at J, with 19 bases between. Germline V gives CDR1 MNHEY, CDR2 SVGAGI. The CDR3 loop spans 16 amino acids.

The chain recombines TRBV30 with TRBJ1-5, with 8 nucleotides matching TRBD1. After removal of 5 bases from V and 9 bases from J, the junction contained 3 bases not matched to a gene. CDR1 and CDR2 (germline): GTSNPN, SVGIG (reference sequence). CDR3 length: 11 amino acids. The DNA of the CDR3 is TGTGCCTGGGGCACAGGGGGGCCCCAGCATTTT. Protein product: CAWGTGGPQHF.

The rearrangement links TRBV5-1 to TRBJ2-5; D may be TRBD1 or TRBD2 (5 bases each). This CDR3 contains 16 residues. V was trimmed by 2 bases and J by 6 bases, leaving 20 bases between them. Germline-derived CDR1 and CDR2 are SGHRS and YFSETQ. The CDR3 DNA reads as TGCGCCAGCAGCTTACTACCCGGGACCCCGGGTCAGACCCAGTACTTC. This codes for CASSLLPGTPGQTQYF.

The rearrangement uses TRBV15 and TRBJ2-5, with TRBD1 matching over 8 bases. Looked up from germline, CDR1 is LNHNV and CDR2 is YYDKDF (reference sequence). The CDR3 covers 14 residues. The junction had 9 bases not matched to a gene; V was cut back by 5 bases and J by 7 bases. CDR3 in amino acids: CATSYWTGPRTQYF. The DNA for the CDR3 is TGTGCCACCAGCTACTGGACAGGGCCCAGGACCCAGTACTTC.

This chain joins TRBV5-1 and TRBJ1-2; D may be TRBD1 (6 bases). The V and J ends lost 7 bases and 8 bases respectively, with 21 bases between them. CDR1 is SGHRS and CDR2 is YFSETQ in the germline V gene. The CDR3 has 14 amino acids. The CDR3 DNA follows: TGCGCCAGCGGGCAGGACAGACCAGTGGGCGGCTACACCTTC. It codes for CASGQDRPVGGYTF. Full variable domain (missing parts from reference TRBV5-1 and TRBJ1-2): KAGVTQTPRYLIKTRGQQVTLSCSPISGHRSVSWYQQTPGQGLQFLFEYFSETQRNKGNFPGRFSGRQFSNSRSEMNVSTLELGDSALYLCASGQDRPVGGYTFGSGTRLTVV.

This chain joins TRBV2 and TRBJ2-7, with D tentatively TRBD1 or TRBD2 (5 bases each). With 8 bases removed from V and 1 base from J, the gap between germline ends came to 15 bases. Germline V gene data show CDR1 as SNHLY and CDR2 as FYNNEI. This CDR3 region has 14 residues. In DNA form, the CDR3 reads TGTGCCAGCTTAAACTCAGGGAGATCCTACGAGCAGTACTTC. Amino acids: CASLNSGRSYEQYF.

V is TRBV7-9 and J is TRBJ2-3; D possibly uses TRBD1 or TRBD2 (5 bases each). With 5 bases removed from V and 5 bases from J, the gap between germline ends came to 17 bases. In germline, CDR1 is SEHNR, CDR2 FQNEAQ (reference sequence). The CDR3 has 15 amino acids. CDR3 nucleotide sequence: TGTGCCAGCAGCGGGACCGGATTTCTCGGAGATACGCAGTATTTT. This translates into CASSGTGFLGDTQYF.

The gene calls are TRBV7-2 and TRBJ1-4, with D hard to call. V was cut by 4 bases and J by 6 bases, with 12 bases left in between. The CDR3 has 14 residues. Germline V gene lookup returns CDR1 SGHTA and CDR2 FQGNSA. Written as DNA, the CDR3 is TGTGCCAGCAGCTCAATTGCGGTGTATGAAAAACTGTTTTTT. Its translation: CASSSIAVYEKLFF. Complete variable domain (other parts from reference TRBV7-2 and TRBJ1-4): GAGVSQSPSNKVTEKGKDVELRCDPISGHTALYWYRQSLGQGLEFLIYFQGNSAPDKSGLPSDRFSAERTGGSVSTLTIQRTQQEDSAVYLCASSSIAVYEKLFFGSGTQLSVL.

V is TRBV2 and J is TRBJ2-3; D is unresolved. The CDR3 has 12 amino acids. V was clipped by 7 bases and J by 2 bases, with 7 bases between them. The germline V gene encodes CDR1 SNHLY and CDR2 FYNNEI. The DNA of the CDR3 is TGTGCCAGCAAGTCAGACACAGATACGCAGTATTTT. This sequence encodes CASKSDTDTQYF.

In its sample, this clone was seen once. The gene calls are TRBV6-5 and TRBJ2-2; D may be TRBD2 (6 bases). CDR1 and CDR2 from the germline V gene are MNHEY and SVGAGI. V gave up 5 bases and J gave up 5 bases, with 12 bases separating them. The CDR3 covers 14 residues. The CDR3 spells CASSRTAGTGELFF. As DNA, the CDR3 is TGTGCCAGCAGTAGGACGGCGGGGACCGGGGAGCTGTTTTTT.

This clone showed up just a few times. The chain recombines TRBV29-1 with TRBJ2-1; TRBD1 might be the D (5 bases). The germline CDR1 and CDR2 sequences are SQVTM and ANQGSEA. This CDR3 comprises 13 residues. V lost 6 bases and J lost 0, with 9 bases in between. DNA of the CDR3: TGCAGCGTACAGGCTAGCTCCTACAATGAGCAGTTCTTC. This translates into CSVQASSYNEQFF.

About this clone itself: This CDR3 is also generated by other DNA sequences in the sample. The chain has TRBV9 and TRBJ2-1; 13 bases are shared with TRBD2. The CDR3 spans 15 residues. The V segment lost 0 bases and the J segment 7 bases; nucleotides outside the gene matches: 1. Germline V lookup: CDR1 SGDLS, CDR2 YYNGEE. CDR3 amino acids: CASSVGTSGSNEQFF. The CDR3 nucleotides are TGTGCCAGCAGCGTAGGGACTAGCGGGAGTAATGAGCAGTTCTTC.

This chain uses TRBV11-1 with TRBJ1-2; possibly TRBD1 for D (6 bases). The germline V and J ends were trimmed by 2 bases and 4 bases, with 11 bases remaining between them. Germline CDR1 reads SGHAT; CDR2 reads FQDESV (reference sequence). This CDR3 has 14 residues. CDR3 nucleotide sequence: TGTGCCAGCAGCTTACCAGGGGTTACCTATGGCTACACCTTC. Protein sequence: CASSLPGVTYGYTF.

Remarks on this clone: Other DNA variants within this sample encode the same CDR3. The chain combines TRBV30 with TRBJ1-2; D gene uncertain. This CDR3 spans 11 amino acids. The germline V and J ends were trimmed by 1 base and 5 bases, with 5 bases remaining between them. Germline values: CDR1 GTSNPN, CDR2 SVGIG (reference sequence). The CDR3: CAWSGDYGYTF. The CDR3 region has the DNA TGTGCCTGGAGTGGAGATTATGGCTACACCTTC.

This clone has more than one count but fewer than ten. CDR3 region: CSARLAGGPDTQYF. Here the CDR3 DNA reads TGCAGCGCCAGACTAGCGGGAGGTCCAGATACGCAGTATTTT. The chain recombines TRBV29-1 with TRBJ2-3; 13 nucleotides agree with TRBD2. Germline V CDR1 and CDR2: SQVTM, ANQGSEA. The CDR3 covers 14 residues. V lost 7 bases, J lost 4 bases, and 5 bases stayed unmatched.

The chain employs TRBV18 and TRBJ2-4; D unresolved. Between the trimmed V and J ends, which lost 4 bases and 4 bases, there was a span of 17 bases. Germline V lookup: CDR1 KGHSH, CDR2 LQKENI. CDR3 length: 16 amino acids. The CDR3 DNA reads as TGTGCCAGCTCACTTTGGGCAGAAAGTTTGAAAAACATTCAGTACTTC. This gives the protein CASSLWAESLKNIQYF. Full variable domain (missing parts from reference TRBV18 and TRBJ2-4): NAGVMQNPRHLVRRRGQEARLRCSPMKGHSHVYWYRQLPEEGLKFMVYLQKENIIDESGMPKERFSAEFPKEGPSILRIQQVVRGDSAAYFCASSLWAESLKNIQYFGAGTRLSVL.

This clone was seen a handful of times. V and J are TRBV29-1 and TRBJ2-7; 8 nucleotides agree with TRBD2. The CDR3 contains 13 residues. The germline CDR1 and CDR2 sequences are SQVTM and ANQGSEA. V gave up 7 bases and J gave up 2 bases; unmatched junction bases: 7. For the CDR3, the DNA is TGCAGCGCCCGTAGCGGGACCACCTACGAGCAGTACTTC. Protein product: CSARSGTTYEQYF.

The genes are TRBV11-1 and TRBJ1-1; 7 nucleotides agree with TRBD1. Germline V gene data show CDR1 as SGHAT and CDR2 as FQDESV (reference sequence). The V and J ends lost 5 bases and 8 bases, in that order; junction bases with no gene match: 5. The CDR3 is 12 amino acids. The CDR3 loop is CASSLGTEEAFF. CDR3 nucleotide sequence: TGTGCCAGCAGCCTCGGGACAGAGGAAGCTTTCTTT.

The chain has TRBV5-1 and TRBJ2-5, with D perhaps matching TRBD1 (5 bases). The CDR3 spans 14 residues. CDR1 is SGHRS, CDR2 YFSETQ, per germline. V was shortened by 4 bases and J by 4 bases, with 14 bases between the two germline ends. The chain's CDR3 is CASSPGLQGETQYF. For the CDR3, the DNA is TGCGCCAGCAGCCCCGGCCTCCAGGGAGAGACCCAGTACTTC.

The chain uses TRBV5-1 and TRBJ2-1; 14 nucleotides match TRBD2. Germline V gives CDR1 SGHRS, CDR2 YFSETQ. V shed 1 base, J shed 7 bases, and the junction held 10 bases outside the gene matches. The CDR3 runs 18 residues. CDR3 in amino acids: CASSLSHQGLAGVNEQFF. CDR3 nucleotides: TGCGCCAGCAGCTTGTCCCACCAGGGACTAGCGGGAGTGAATGAGCAGTTCTTC.

This chain links TRBV27 with TRBJ2-7; D possibly corresponds to TRBD1 (6 bases). The CDR3 spans 12 residues. V lost 6 bases, J lost 6 bases, and 12 bases lay in between. The V gene's germline CDR1 is MNHEY and CDR2 SMNVEV (reference sequence). The CDR3 spells CASRTWGREQYF. In DNA, the CDR3 is TGTGCCAGCAGAACTTGGGGGCGCGAGCAGTACTTC.

This rearrangement joins TRBV6-6 to TRBJ2-7; D not resolved. With 2 bases removed from V and 7 bases from J, the gap between germline ends came to 9 bases. CDR3 size: 12 residues. CDR1 is MNHNY, CDR2 SVGAGI, per germline (reference sequence). The CDR3 coding sequence is TGTGCCAGCAGTTACAACAGAATAGAGCAGTACTTC. Translating gives CASSYNRIEQYF.

The V gene is TRBV18, the J gene TRBJ2-5, with D possibly being TRBD1 (5 bases). The CDR3 loop spans 14 amino acids. Trimming stripped 4 bases from V and 2 bases from J, with 11 bases between. Germline values: CDR1 KGHSH, CDR2 LQKENI. CDR3 nucleotide sequence: TGTGCCAGCTCACTCCCGGACAAACAAGAGACCCAGTACTTC. Protein product: CASSLPDKQETQYF. The complete variable domain, with remaining parts taken from reference TRBV18 and TRBJ2-5, reads NAGVMQNPRHLVRRRGQEARLRCSPMKGHSHVYWYRQLPEEGLKFMVYLQKENIIDESGMPKERFSAEFPKEGPSILRIQQVVRGDSAAYFCASSLPDKQETQYFGPGTRLLVL.

This clone has more than one count but fewer than ten. The chain carries TRBV29-1 and TRBJ2-2, with D uncertain. The CDR3 is 16 amino acids. Germline CDR1 reads SQVTM; CDR2 reads ANQGSEA. The V end lost 1 base, the J end lost 1 base, and 13 bases lay between the germline ends. In DNA, the CDR3 is TGCAGCGTTGAAGGTGCCTCACTTAGGAACACCGGGGAGCTGTTTTTT. Translated: CSVEGASLRNTGELFF.

This clone appeared a few times. The CDR3 coding sequence is TGTGCTAGCCGACAGGCGGCCCGCACAGATACGCAGTATTTT. As protein: CASRQAARTDTQYF. The chain joins TRBV12-5 to TRBJ2-3, with a weak D call TRBD1 (6 bases). Trimming cost V 9 bases and J 1 base, with 14 bases left between them. Germline values: CDR1 LGHNT, CDR2 FRNRAP. The length of the CDR3 is 14 residues.